The clone carrying this T cell receptor (beta chain) occurred a few times. Its antigen is unidentified. Germline lookup yields CDR1 MNHEY and CDR2 SVGEGT. This CDR3 region has 13 residues. Trimming removed 7 bases from V and 4 bases from J, with 13 bases in between. TRB rearrangements were amplified by multiplex PCR with BIOMED2 TRB-A/B primers. TCRdb reprocessed the multiplex PCR reads with MiXCR, giving one entry per CDR3 protein. This sample yields roughly 18,000 distinct CDR3 sequences, of which approximately 30% are seen a single time; 3.5% to 5.5% belongs to the top ten. The sample belongs to a study of T and B cells in COVID-19 patients. In the study overall: Peripheral blood came from COVID-19 patients with active infection or after recovery. Study-wide points: Symptomatic-phase blood samples from mildly ill patients and early samples from severe cases were scarce.

Blood genomic DNA input for TRB amplification was roughly 250-550 ng. Input material: blood. The clonotype originates from a human donor who had recovered from COVID-19. The genes are TRBV6-2 or TRBV6-3 and TRBJ1-2, with TRBD1 as a possible D gene (6 bases). CDR3 nucleotide sequence: TGTGCCAGCAACCACGACAGGAGCTATGGCTACACCTTC. Translating gives CASNHDRSYGYTF.